Listed below are T cell receptor beta chains from one sample, sequenced in a study of CD8+CD57+ T cells in acquired aplastic anemia. TCRdb reprocessed the reads via MiXCR and lists one record per CDR3 protein. The sample records approximately 380,000 distinct CDR3 sequences, about two thirds being singletons. The sample consisted of sorted CD4+, CD8+, or CD8+CD57+ T cells (not recorded which) from PBMCs. These receptors originate from a human donor in good health, serving as a control. The CDR3 runs from the conserved cysteine through the conserved F or W. The order of the fields is D gene, clone size, J gene, V gene, CDR3 protein, CDR3 DNA. A D gene is named only where the DNA matches it firmly. Clone size is stated in some rows and not others, as once, few, many or a class when expanded.

d_call: .
clone_size: .
j_call: TRBJ2-5
v_call: TRBV6-5
cdr3_aa: CASRNTLGTMLETQYF
cdr3_nt: TGTGCCAGCAGAAATACCCTCGGGACAATGTTAGAGACCCAGTACTTC

d_call: .
clone_size: .
j_call: TRBJ2-7
v_call: TRBV7-2
cdr3_aa: CASSLGRRAYGQSF
cdr3_nt: TGTGCCAGCAGCTTAGGGAGGAGAGCCTACGGGCAGTCCTTC

d_call: .
clone_size: many
j_call: TRBJ1-1
v_call: TRBV5-1
cdr3_aa: CASSSIVTNTEAFF
cdr3_nt: TGCGCCAGCAGCTCTATTGTAACGAACACTGAAGCTTTCTTT

d_call: .
clone_size: .
j_call: TRBJ1-2
v_call: TRBV7-4
cdr3_aa: CASSFRDRWYPNTF
cdr3_nt: TGTGCTAGCAGCTTTCGTGACAGGTGGTATCCCAACACCTTC

d_call: .
clone_size: .
j_call: TRBJ1-1
v_call: TRBV2
cdr3_aa: CASKDSEAFF
cdr3_nt: TGTGCCAGCAAGGATTCTGAAGCTTTCTTT

d_call: .
clone_size: .
j_call: TRBJ1-2
v_call: TRBV9
cdr3_aa: CASSANLYGYTF
cdr3_nt: TGTGCCAGCAGCGCGAATCTCTATGGCTACACCTTC

d_call: TRBD1
clone_size: many
j_call: TRBJ2-7
v_call: TRBV20-1
cdr3_aa: CSAGTGGLWEQYF
cdr3_nt: TGCAGTGCTGGGACAGGGGGCTTATGGGAGCAGTACTTC

d_call: .
clone_size: few
j_call: TRBJ1-1
v_call: TRBV15
cdr3_aa: CATSRDRTKNAEAFF
cdr3_nt: TGTGCCACCAGCAGAGACAGGACCAAGAACGCTGAAGCTTTCTTT

d_call: .
clone_size: .
j_call: TRBJ2-1
v_call: TRBV4-3
cdr3_aa: CVTGTYNEQFF
cdr3_nt: TGCGTGACTGGCACCTACAATGAGCAGTTCTTC

d_call: .
clone_size: .
j_call: TRBJ2-7
v_call: TRBV14
cdr3_aa: CASSRRSYDYNF
cdr3_nt: TGTGCCAGCAGCCGCAGATCATACGACTATAATTTC

d_call: .
clone_size: .
j_call: TRBJ1-5
v_call: TRBV7-2
cdr3_aa: CASSLGAGACYQQQHF
cdr3_nt: TGTGCCAGCAGCCTAGGGGCAGGGGCCTGCTATCAGCAGCAGCATTTT

d_call: .
clone_size: .
j_call: TRBJ1-5
v_call: TRBV7-4
cdr3_aa: CASSLNTDNQPQHF
cdr3_nt: TGTGCCAGCAGTTTAAACACAGACAATCAGCCCCAGCATTTT

d_call: .
clone_size: .
j_call: TRBJ2-3
v_call: TRBV6-2/TRBV6-3
cdr3_aa: CASRAHVTDTQYF
cdr3_nt: TGTGCCAGCCGAGCCCACGTCACAGATACGCAGTATTTT

d_call: .
clone_size: .
j_call: TRBJ1-1
v_call: TRBV29-1
cdr3_aa: CSVEPGLNTEAFF
cdr3_nt: TGCAGCGTTGAACCGGGGCTCAACACTGAAGCTTTCTTT

d_call: .
clone_size: .
j_call: TRBJ2-7
v_call: TRBV20-1
cdr3_aa: CSAEHRDSYEQYF
cdr3_nt: TGCAGTGCTGAACACAGGGACTCCTACGAGCAGTACTTC

d_call: .
clone_size: many
j_call: TRBJ2-5
v_call: TRBV5-1
cdr3_aa: CASSPLVAEETQYF
cdr3_nt: TGCGCCAGCAGCCCATTAGTAGCGGAGGAGACCCAGTACTTC

d_call: .
clone_size: .
j_call: TRBJ1-6
v_call: TRBV9
cdr3_aa: CASSTRGPQSPLHF
cdr3_nt: TGCGCCAGCAGCACCCGGGGACCGCAGTCACCCCTCCACTTT

d_call: .
clone_size: .
j_call: TRBJ2-7
v_call: TRBV9
cdr3_aa: CASSLLGLGSYEQYF
cdr3_nt: TGTGCCAGCAGCCTCCTTGGATTGGGCTCCTACGAGCAGTACTTC

d_call: .
clone_size: many
j_call: TRBJ2-2
v_call: TRBV2
cdr3_aa: CASRKFAGDGTGELFF
cdr3_nt: TGTGCCAGCAGGAAATTCGCCGGCGACGGGACCGGGGAGCTGTTTTTT

d_call: .
clone_size: .
j_call: TRBJ2-7
v_call: TRBV20-1
cdr3_aa: CSVRGGSSEQYF
cdr3_nt: TGCAGTGTCAGGGGGGGAAGCTCTGAGCAGTACTTC

d_call: .
clone_size: once
j_call: TRBJ1-5
v_call: TRBV5-1
cdr3_aa: CASSLALIGPQHF
cdr3_nt: TGCGCCAGCAGCTTAGCACTTATTGGCCCCCAGCATTTT

d_call: .
clone_size: .
j_call: TRBJ1-3
v_call: TRBV19
cdr3_aa: CASAHRDTGAQNPNYF
cdr3_nt: TGTGCCAGTGCCCATAGGGATACGGGGGCTCAAAACCCGAATTATTTT

d_call: TRBD1
clone_size: .
j_call: TRBJ1-6
v_call: TRBV7-2
cdr3_aa: CASSLGRQGKTPLHF
cdr3_nt: TGTGCCAGCAGTTTAGGTCGACAGGGGAAGACACCCCTCCACTTT

d_call: TRBD1
clone_size: .
j_call: TRBJ2-7
v_call: TRBV7-2
cdr3_aa: CASSLRTGDSSYEQYF
cdr3_nt: TGTGCCAGCAGCTTAAGGACAGGGGACAGCTCCTACGAGCAGTACTTC

d_call: .
clone_size: .
j_call: TRBJ2-7
v_call: TRBV6-5
cdr3_aa: CASTREIDPGVSEQYF
cdr3_nt: TGTGCCAGCACCAGAGAGATTGACCCCGGGGTCTCCGAGCAGTACTTC

d_call: .
clone_size: many
j_call: TRBJ1-2
v_call: TRBV20-1
cdr3_aa: CSAAPPVGYGYTF
cdr3_nt: TGCAGTGCTGCGCCCCCGGTCGGCTATGGCTACACCTTC

d_call: .
clone_size: .
j_call: TRBJ2-7
v_call: TRBV7-9
cdr3_aa: CASSDDRYRQYF
cdr3_nt: TGTGCCAGCAGTGATGATCGGTACAGGCAGTACTTC

d_call: TRBD2
clone_size: many
j_call: TRBJ2-3
v_call: TRBV7-9
cdr3_aa: CASSPFGAGGADTQYF
cdr3_nt: TGTGCCAGCAGCCCCTTTGGAGCGGGGGGCGCAGATACGCAGTATTTT

d_call: .
clone_size: many
j_call: TRBJ1-6
v_call: TRBV15
cdr3_aa: CATSRRGGNSPLHF
cdr3_nt: TGTGCCACCAGCAGGAGGGGAGGCAATTCACCCCTCCACTTT

d_call: .
clone_size: .
j_call: TRBJ1-1
v_call: TRBV5-1
cdr3_aa: CASSARGDIGTEAFF
cdr3_nt: TGTGCCAGCAGCGCCCGGGGGGACATCGGCACTGAAGCTTTCTTT

d_call: .
clone_size: .
j_call: TRBJ2-1
v_call: TRBV29-1
cdr3_aa: CSVEVGSSSYNEQFF
cdr3_nt: TGCAGCGTTGAAGTTGGGTCTAGCTCCTACAATGAGCAGTTCTTC

d_call: .
clone_size: many
j_call: TRBJ1-2
v_call: TRBV10-3
cdr3_aa: CAIKPGASYGYTF
cdr3_nt: TGTGCCATCAAGCCGGGGGCGAGCTATGGCTACACCTTC

d_call: TRBD2
clone_size: .
j_call: TRBJ2-1
v_call: TRBV15
cdr3_aa: CATSRDLQRGGGYNEQFF
cdr3_nt: TGTGCCACCAGCAGAGATTTACAGCGGGGGGGGGGCTACAATGAGCAGTTCTTC

d_call: TRBD2
clone_size: few
j_call: TRBJ2-3
v_call: TRBV7-9
cdr3_aa: CASSPGGGGSGTDTQYF
cdr3_nt: TGCGCCAGCAGCCCCGGGGGGGGGGGGTCCGGCACAGATACGCAGTATTTT

d_call: .
clone_size: few
j_call: TRBJ2-1
v_call: TRBV9
cdr3_aa: CASSPQTSSYNEQFF
cdr3_nt: TGTGCCAGCAGCCCCCAGACTAGCTCCTACAATGAGCAGTTCTTC

d_call: .
clone_size: .
j_call: TRBJ2-2
v_call: TRBV7-2
cdr3_aa: CASSLPGSGELFF
cdr3_nt: TGTGCCAGCAGCTTACCAGGGTCCGGGGAGCTGTTTTTT

d_call: .
clone_size: .
j_call: TRBJ2-7
v_call: TRBV12-3/TRBV12-4
cdr3_aa: CASRGGGPSYEQYF
cdr3_nt: TGTGCCAGCAGGGGTGGCGGGCCGAGCTACGAGCAGTACTTC

d_call: .
clone_size: few
j_call: TRBJ1-5
v_call: TRBV7-2
cdr3_aa: CASSHTGGNQPQHF
cdr3_nt: TGTGCCAGCAGCCACACAGGAGGCAATCAGCCCCAGCATTTT

d_call: .
clone_size: .
j_call: TRBJ2-5
v_call: TRBV7-2
cdr3_aa: CASSVLLAGQETQYF
cdr3_nt: TGTGCCAGCAGCGTATTGTTGGCGGGACAAGAGACCCAGTACTTC

d_call: TRBD1
clone_size: .
j_call: TRBJ2-2
v_call: TRBV9
cdr3_aa: CASSLGQGSGELFF
cdr3_nt: TGTGCTAGCAGCTTGGGACAGGGGTCCGGGGAGCTGTTTTTT

d_call: TRBD2
clone_size: few
j_call: TRBJ2-3
v_call: TRBV5-5
cdr3_aa: CASSLPGGTYTDTQYF
cdr3_nt: TGTGCCAGCAGCTTACCCGGGGGGACTTACACAGATACGCAGTATTTT

d_call: .
clone_size: many
j_call: TRBJ1-5
v_call: TRBV7-2
cdr3_aa: CASSLGLAQPQHF
cdr3_nt: TGTGCCAGCAGCTTAGGTCTGGCTCAGCCCCAGCATTTT

d_call: TRBD2
clone_size: .
j_call: TRBJ2-3
v_call: TRBV18
cdr3_aa: CASSPLTSGDTDTQYF
cdr3_nt: TGTGCCAGCTCACCATTGACTAGCGGGGACACAGATACGCAGTATTTT

d_call: .
clone_size: .
j_call: TRBJ1-6
v_call: TRBV7-9
cdr3_aa: CASLHQSSYEQYFLHF
cdr3_nt: TGTGCCAGTTTACATCAGAGCTCCTACGAGCAGTACTTCCTCCACTTT

d_call: TRBD2
clone_size: many
j_call: TRBJ2-1
v_call: TRBV7-8
cdr3_aa: CASRRRQLADGGDEQFF
cdr3_nt: TGTGCCAGCAGGCGAAGACAACTAGCGGACGGAGGCGATGAGCAGTTCTTC

d_call: .
clone_size: .
j_call: TRBJ1-1
v_call: TRBV5-6
cdr3_aa: CASSLGIRNTEAFF
cdr3_nt: TGTGCCAGCAGCTTGGGCATAAGGAACACTGAAGCTTTCTTT

d_call: TRBD2
clone_size: .
j_call: TRBJ2-3
v_call: TRBV7-2
cdr3_aa: CASSLQAGGDTQYF
cdr3_nt: TGTGCCAGCAGCTTACAAGCGGGGGGAGATACGCAGTATTTT

d_call: .
clone_size: .
j_call: TRBJ1-6
v_call: TRBV7-2
cdr3_aa: CASGEHQYFGPGTF
cdr3_nt: .

d_call: TRBD1
clone_size: many
j_call: TRBJ2-3
v_call: TRBV19
cdr3_aa: CASSKGQGGDTQYF
cdr3_nt: TGTGCCAGTAGTAAAGGACAGGGGGGAGATACGCAGTATTTT

d_call: .
clone_size: .
j_call: TRBJ1-6
v_call: TRBV7-4
cdr3_aa: CASSLLLPFYFTPLHF
cdr3_nt: TGTGCCAGCAGCTTATTACTGCCGTTCTATTTTACCCCTCTCCACTTT

d_call: .
clone_size: medium-sized
j_call: TRBJ1-6
v_call: TRBV29-1
cdr3_aa: CSVAVRDNSPLHF
cdr3_nt: TGCAGCGTTGCGGTCAGGGACAATTCACCCCTCCACTTT

d_call: .
clone_size: many
j_call: TRBJ1-5
v_call: TRBV7-8
cdr3_aa: CASSRTVSNQPQHF
cdr3_nt: TGTGCCAGCAGCCGGACAGTGAGCAATCAGCCCCAGCATTTT

d_call: TRBD1
clone_size: many
j_call: TRBJ1-6
v_call: TRBV6-1
cdr3_aa: CAAETGSSYNSPLHF
cdr3_nt: TGTGCCGCGGAGACAGGGAGCTCCTATAATTCACCCCTCCACTTT

d_call: .
clone_size: many
j_call: TRBJ2-3
v_call: TRBV7-2
cdr3_aa: CASSLDRAGTDTQYF
cdr3_nt: TGTGCCAGCAGCTTAGACAGGGCGGGCACAGATACGCAGTATTTT

d_call: TRBD1
clone_size: many
j_call: TRBJ2-3
v_call: TRBV20-1
cdr3_aa: CSARNPDRVGDTQYF
cdr3_nt: TGCAGTGCTAGAAACCCGGACAGGGTGGGAGATACGCAGTATTTT

d_call: .
clone_size: .
j_call: TRBJ2-7
v_call: TRBV9
cdr3_aa: CASSEGTNNSPLHF
cdr3_nt: TGTGCCAGCAGCGAAGGGACAAACAATTCACCCCTCCACTTC

d_call: .
clone_size: .
j_call: TRBJ1-1
v_call: TRBV10-3
cdr3_aa: CAISEVDNTEAFF
cdr3_nt: TGTGCCATCAGTGAAGTAGATAACACTGAAGCTTTCTTT